The entry below gives a single TCR beta chain sequence along with its context. The CDR3 has 14 residues. V gave up 8 bases and J gave up 3 bases, with 16 bases separating them. Germline-derived CDR1 and CDR2 are MNHNS and SASEGT. Naive-designated CD8 cells lacked CD45RO, were positively enriched for CCR7, and omitted terminally differentiated effector memory CD45RA+ cells. Donors, without exception, were Caucasian adults residing in Nashville, Tennessee. TCRdb's table, derived via immunoSEQ multiplex PCR, lists solely in-frame clones and lacks some. The sample has more than 2 million clones; less than 95% are singletons. This sample stems from a study of shared clonotypes between healthy human individuals.

Specimen: naive CD8+ T cells sorted from blood. This clonotype originated in a man younger than 35 in good health. The rearrangement uses TRBV6-1 and TRBJ1-1; D is perhaps TRBD1 (5 bases). In DNA, the CDR3 is TGTGCCAGCCTCACGTCAGGGTTGGACACTGAAGCTTTCTTT. It encodes CASLTSGLDTEAFF.